Following are 9 T cell receptor beta chains from one sample sequenced in a study of PD-1 blockade in classical Hodgkin lymphoma. The method was immunoSEQ multiplex PCR; TCRdb's version includes in-frame clones alone and lacks a portion of them. The sample carries some 50,000 clones, around 76% recorded once. Indicated time point: cycle 4 day 1 (C4D1), after five to seven weeks of nivolumab. Autologous stem cell transplantation was followed by relapse in every patient, and brentuximab vedotin exposure varied. This specimen was peripheral blood mononuclear cells (PBMCs), taken before the fourth cycle of nivolumab. The receptors shown here come from a human donor with classical Hodgkin lymphoma.

The chain has TRBV7-9 and TRBJ1-3; the D is unclear. V gave up 4 bases and J gave up 0 bases, with 13 bases separating them. Per germline, CDR1 SEHNR and CDR2 FQNEAQ (reference sequence). This CDR3 contains 16 residues. CDR3 amino acids: CASSSETSSSGNTIYF. CDR3 coding DNA: TGTGCCAGCAGCTCGGAGACGTCGAGCTCTGGAAACACCATATATTTT.

The rearrangement links TRBV7-2 to TRBJ2-1; D possibly corresponds to TRBD1 (5 bases). The CDR3 is made up of 15 amino acids. V lost 5 bases to trimming and J lost 10 bases, with 21 bases between them. The germline CDR1 and CDR2 sequences are SGHTA and FQGNSA. CDR3 residues: CASSLVASPWGEQFF. The DNA for the CDR3 is TGTGCCAGCAGCCTAGTAGCCAGTCCCTGGGGCGAGCAGTTCTTC.

The chain has TRBV6-1 and TRBJ2-7, with a weak D call TRBD2 (6 bases). V lost 0 bases and J lost 2, with 8 bases in between. The CDR3 covers 14 residues. Germline-derived CDR1 and CDR2 are MNHNS and SASEGT. The CDR3 nucleotides are TGTGCCAGCAGTGAAGCCGCGGGACCCTACGAGCAGTACTTC. Its protein product is CASSEAAGPYEQYF.

This chain links TRBV28 with TRBJ2-7, with D tentatively TRBD2 (6 bases). CDR1 is MDHEN, CDR2 SYDVKM, per germline. Trimming stripped 6 bases from V and 6 bases from J, with 12 bases between. The CDR3 contains 12 residues. The CDR3 nucleotides read TGTGCCAGCAGGACCAATAGCGGCGAGCAGTACTTC. It yields the protein CASRTNSGEQYF.

This clone occurred once. This chain connects TRBV29-1 to TRBJ2-3; 11 nucleotides match TRBD2. The V segment lost 4 bases and the J segment 0 bases; nucleotides outside the gene matches: 3. The CDR3 extends over 15 amino acids. Germline V CDR1 and CDR2: SQVTM, ANQGSEA. The CDR3 here is CSVVRLAGSTDTQYF. The CDR3 coding sequence is TGCAGCGTTGTGAGACTAGCGGGAAGCACAGATACGCAGTATTTT.

The chain carries TRBV28 and TRBJ1-2; no clear D gene. The germline V gene has CDR1 MDHEN and CDR2 SYDVKM. The germline V and J ends were trimmed by 0 bases and 5 bases, with 13 bases remaining between them. The length of the CDR3 is 15 residues. The CDR3 coding sequence is TGTGCCAGCAGTTTATGGGAGGATCTTCGGTATGGCTACACCTTC. Protein sequence: CASSLWEDLRYGYTF.

The CDR3 sequence is CASSQDRATLAGTDTQYF. Written as DNA, the CDR3 is TGTGCCAGCAGCCAAGATAGGGCGACTCTAGCCGGCACAGATACGCAGTATTTT. The genes are TRBV4-2 and TRBJ2-3; a weak D match, TRBD2 (5 bases). V was trimmed by 0 bases and J by 1 base, leaving 17 bases between them. This CDR3 has 18 residues. Per the germline V gene, CDR1 is LGHNA and CDR2 is YNFKEQ.

The V call is TRBV7-2, the J call TRBJ2-2, with no clear D. Germline CDR1 and CDR2: SGHTA and FQGNSA. The CDR3 is made up of 14 amino acids. V gave up 9 bases and J gave up 1 base, with 12 bases separating them. The DNA for the CDR3 is TGTGCCAGAGTTAGGGCAGGGAACACCGGGGAGCTGTTTTTT. Translating it yields CARVRAGNTGELFF.

The V gene is TRBV9, the J gene TRBJ1-2; D is unresolved. The germline V and J ends were trimmed by 3 bases and 6 bases, with 9 bases remaining between them. The CDR3 sequence is 12 residues long. Germline V gene sequence: CDR1 SGDLS, CDR2 YYNGEE. The CDR3 spells CASSASLHGYTF. Written as DNA, the CDR3 is TGTGCCAGCAGCGCCTCCCTTCATGGCTACACCTTC.